This record concerns one TCR beta chain sequence. Its cognate antigen is unknown. TCRdb keeps only in-frame clones here, not all; method: immunoSEQ multiplex PCR. The repertoire consists of about 98,000 clones, with roughly nine tenths occurring once and the leading ten covering 0.82%. This specimen belongs to a study of OX40 agonist ivuxolimab in advanced cancers. The overall study: About 42% of patients had received prior checkpoint inhibitor therapy.

This CDR3 comprises 17 residues. After removal of 4 bases from V and 6 bases from J, the junction contained 14 bases not matched to a gene. In germline, CDR1 is MDHEN, CDR2 SYDVKM. Study results and caveats: More expanded clones were seen, on average, in CD8+ T cells than in CD4+. Determination of antigen specificity was not performed for the expanded peripheral T cells.

Researchers took blood at baseline, on cycle 4 day 1, and on cycle 7 day 1. This clonotype was sampled from an adult with an advanced solid tumor such as melanoma, head and neck, liver or kidney cancer. The chain uses TRBV28 and TRBJ2-2, with TRBD2 matching 7 bases. Sample: CD4+ or CD8+ T cells sorted from blood, taken in a trial of the OX40 agonist ivuxolimab. The CDR3 sequence is CASSSPQRGGGAGELFF. In DNA, the CDR3 is TGTGCCAGCAGTTCCCCCCAGCGGGGTGGGGGAGCCGGGGAGCTGTTTTTT. The variable domain in full, with the rest retrieved from reference TRBV28 and TRBJ2-2, is DVKVTQSSRYLVKRTGEKVFLECVQDMDHENMFWYRQDPGLGLRLIYFSYDVKMKEKGDIPEGYSVSREKKERFSLILESASTNQTSMYLCASSSPQRGGGAGELFFGEGSRLTVL.